These 25 T cell receptor beta chains came from one sample sequenced in a study of blood T cells in healthy people across ages. A second roughly 7 to 12 cycle PCR used barcoded and J-beta primers. One entry per CDR3 protein results from TCRdb running MiXCR on the 5' RACE reads. This sample has around 870,000 distinct CDR3 sequences; less than 35% occur once, and the top ten carry around a sixth. The sample taken for sequencing was blood. Source of these receptors: a woman older than 75 in good health.

The chain couples TRBV6-1 to TRBJ2-1; 8 bases match TRBD2. The V segment lost 5 bases and the J segment 6 bases; nucleotides outside the gene matches: 18. Germline V CDR1 and CDR2: MNHNS, SASEGT. The CDR3 loop spans 18 amino acids. DNA of the CDR3: TGTGCCAGCAGTCGCGAGCGGGGGACCACACGTGCAGCCAATGAGCAGTTCTTC. Its protein is CASSRERGTTRAANEQFF.

The chain recombines TRBV5-1 with TRBJ1-3; TRBD1 is a possible D gene (6 bases). The CDR3 is made up of 16 amino acids. The V gene lost 4 bases and the J gene lost 0 bases, with 14 bases spanning the gap. In germline, CDR1 is SGHRS, CDR2 YFSETQ. CDR3: CASSMGHVNSGNTIYF. The DNA of the CDR3 is TGCGCCAGCAGCATGGGACACGTAAACTCTGGAAACACCATATATTTT. Drawing the rest from reference TRBV5-1 and TRBJ1-3, the complete variable domain is KAGVTQTPRYLIKTRGQQVTLSCSPISGHRSVSWYQQTPGQGLQFLFEYFSETQRNKGNFPGRFSGRQFSNSRSEMNVSTLELGDSALYLCASSMGHVNSGNTIYFGEGSWLTVV.

This clonotype has at least ten counts. The V gene is TRBV7-9, the J gene TRBJ2-5; 8 bases agree with TRBD2. Trimming took 2 bases from V and 5 from J; bases not matched to a gene: 13. Germline assignment: CDR1 SEHNR and CDR2 FQNEAQ (reference sequence). The CDR3 covers 17 residues. DNA for the CDR3: TGTGCCAGCAGCTTACCAGGTCGGGGGGGGGCCCAGGAGACCCAGTACTTC. It specifies CASSLPGRGGAQETQYF.

This clonotype appeared many times. The chain carries TRBV6-1 and TRBJ1-2, with D unclear. V was trimmed by 2 bases and J by 3 bases, leaving 7 bases between them. CDR3 length equals 13 residues. Germline CDR1 reads MNHNS; CDR2 reads SASEGT. As DNA, the CDR3 is TGTGCCAGCAGTGAAAACACGGACTATGGCTACACCTTC. Encoded protein: CASSENTDYGYTF.

The V and J genes are TRBV15 and TRBJ1-1; TRBD1 agrees at 9 bases. V lost 2 bases, J lost 2 bases, and 3 bases stayed unmatched. Germline CDR1 reads LNHNV; CDR2 reads YYDKDF (reference sequence). The CDR3 has 15 amino acids. This CDR3 is CATSRLTGGNTEAFF. The CDR3 bases are TGTGCCACCAGCAGACTGACAGGGGGTAACACTGAAGCTTTCTTT.

The chain recombines TRBV28 with TRBJ1-2, with 12 bases matching TRBD1. Germline CDR1 MDHEN, CDR2 SYDVKM. This CDR3 region has 16 residues. V lost 5 bases to trimming and J lost 3 bases; unmatched junction nucleotides: 7. In DNA form, the CDR3 reads TGTGCCAGCAGTAGAAAGGGACAGGGGGCTTACTATGGCTACACCTTC. It is translated as CASSRKGQGAYYGYTF.

In this sample, this clonotype turned up a few times. The V and J genes are TRBV20-1 and TRBJ1-4; D remains ambiguous. The CDR3 loop spans 16 amino acids. V was clipped by 2 bases and J by 1 base, with 14 bases between them. The V gene's germline CDR1 is DFQATT and CDR2 SNEGSKA (reference sequence). The CDR3, as DNA: TGCAGTGCTAGAAGCGACCAGACTTTAACTAATGAAAAACTGTTTTTT. As protein: CSARSDQTLTNEKLFF.

This clonotype occurred many times. This chain links TRBV6-1 with TRBJ2-7; TRBD2 matches at 10 bases. The CDR3 has 17 residues. The V gene's germline CDR1 is MNHNS and CDR2 SASEGT. The V gene end was trimmed by 6 bases and the J gene end by 2 bases; junction bases not matched to a gene: 13. The chain's CDR3 is CASSRASGGAFTYEQYF. CDR3 bases: TGTGCCAGCAGCCGAGCTAGCGGGGGAGCCTTCACCTACGAGCAGTACTTC.

The J gene is TRBJ2-2, the V gene TRBV11-2; D possibly corresponds to TRBD1 (6 bases). Germline CDR1 and CDR2: SGHAT and FQNNGV. CDR3 size: 14 residues. With 3 bases removed from V and 7 bases from J, the gap between germline ends came to 12 bases. DNA of the CDR3: TGTGCCAGCAGCTTGACAGGACCCGGCGGGGAGCTGTTTTTT. Encoded protein: CASSLTGPGGELFF.

A remark on this clonotype: A much larger clone sits a single nucleotide away, making a read error possible. The chain combines TRBV7-6 with TRBJ2-3, with D hard to call. V lost 2 bases and J lost 2, with 8 bases in between. The CDR3 contains 14 residues. Germline V gene data show CDR1 as SGHVS and CDR2 as FNYEAQ. CDR3 nucleotide sequence: TGTGCCAGCAGCTTATTTTCTGACACAGATACGCAGTATTTT. Translated: CASSLFSDTDTQYF.

The sample holds many counts of this clonotype. The limits of the CDR3 on the DNA are not certain, so only TCRdb's listed CDR3 is given. This chain joins TRBV9 and TRBJ2-7; TRBD1 reflects the table's D call only, with no check against the DNA. The CDR3 adds up to 14 amino acids, both ends counted. Germline lookup yields CDR1 SGDLS and CDR2 YYNGEE. CDR3 amino acids: CASSVGWGQGAVYF.

This rearrangement joins TRBV6-5 to TRBJ2-1, with 8 bases lining up with TRBD1. Germline trimming cut 1 base from V and 9 bases from J; bases unmatched to any gene: 8. Per the germline V gene, CDR1 is MNHEY and CDR2 is SVGAGI. The CDR3 covers 15 residues. CDR3 amino acids: CASSYYRGRFTEQFF. The DNA for the CDR3 is TGTGCCAGCAGTTACTACAGGGGGAGGTTCACTGAGCAGTTCTTC.

This clonotype has ten or more counts. The gene calls are TRBV7-2 and TRBJ2-3; D remains ambiguous. V dropped 4 bases and J dropped 3 bases, with 14 bases sitting between them. The germline gives CDR1 SGHTA, CDR2 FQGNSA. CDR3 length: 15 amino acids. DNA of the CDR3: TGTGCCAGCAGCTCGCCTCAAGGATCAACAGATACGCAGTATTTT. This codes for CASSSPQGSTDTQYF.

This clonotype was observed many times. This chain uses TRBV5-1 with TRBJ2-6, with D hard to call. From germline, CDR1 is SGHRS and CDR2 YFSETQ. The V and J ends lost 4 bases and 0 bases respectively, with 8 bases between them. CDR3 length equals 15 residues. In DNA form, the CDR3 reads TGCGCCAGCAGCCCAACAGTCTCTGGGGCCAACGTCCTGACTTTC. Translated, it gives CASSPTVSGANVLTF.

The rearrangement links TRBV12-3 or TRBV12-4 to TRBJ2-1; 11 nucleotides line up with TRBD2. The V gene end was trimmed by 6 bases and the J gene end by 15 bases; junction bases not matched to a gene: 10. The CDR3 has 13 amino acids. Written as DNA, the CDR3 is TGTGCCAGCAGGACGGGACTAGCGGTATCCCCGTTCTTC. Residues: CASRTGLAVSPFF.

This chain uses TRBV7-2 with TRBJ1-6, with D tentatively TRBD1 (5 bases). Between the trimmed V and J ends, which lost 2 bases and 9 bases, there was a span of 11 bases. CDR1 is SGHTA and CDR2 is FQGNSA in the germline V gene. There are 14 residues in the CDR3. CDR3 DNA sequence: TGTGCCAGCAGCTTACTGGGGGTTGGTTCACCCCTCCACTTT. This translates into CASSLLGVGSPLHF.

This clonotype was found a few times. The chain employs TRBV10-1 and TRBJ1-6; D is ambiguous. Per the germline V gene, CDR1 is WNHNN and CDR2 is SYGVQD (reference sequence). Trimming pared 2 bases from V and 7 bases from J, leaving 6 bases between. The length of the CDR3 is 13 residues. For the CDR3, the DNA is TGCGCCAGCAGTGAGGACGGAAATTCACCCCTCCACTTT. Translating gives CASSEDGNSPLHF.

The chain carries TRBV14 and TRBJ1-5; D is undetermined. The CDR3 covers 12 residues. V was pared by 1 base and J by 9 bases, with 7 bases between. Germline assignment: CDR1 SGHDN and CDR2 FVKESK. CDR3 sequence (DNA): TGTGCCAGCAGCCAAGGGCCGGGGCCCCAGCATTTT. Its protein is CASSQGPGPQHF.

This clonotype was counted ten times or more. CDR3 DNA sequence: TGTGCCAGCAGCTTGTTGTGGACTAGCGGGAACCTCACAGATACGCAGTATTTT. Translated, it gives CASSLLWTSGNLTDTQYF. The chain employs TRBV7-9 and TRBJ2-3; 12 positions agree with TRBD2. Unmatched junction bases numbered 9, after V lost 3 bases and J lost 2 bases. Germline assignment: CDR1 SEHNR and CDR2 FQNEAQ (reference sequence). The CDR3 runs to 18 residues.

This clonotype was picked up a small number of times. Since a much larger clone is just one base distant, this may be a read error. The V call is TRBV28, the J call TRBJ2-5, with 12 bases matching TRBD2. Germline CDR1 is MDHEN and CDR2 is SYDVKM. The junction had 15 bases not matched to a gene; V was cut back by 5 bases and J by 5 bases. This CDR3 is built from 18 residues. This chain's CDR3 is CASSEPSGTSGFGETQYF. CDR3 bases: TGTGCCAGCAGTGAACCTTCCGGGACTAGCGGGTTCGGTGAGACCCAGTACTTC.

The chain links TRBV6-2 or TRBV6-3 to TRBJ1-1; 11 bases map to TRBD1. The germline gives CDR1 MNHEY, CDR2 SVGEGT. With 9 bases clipped from V and 3 bases from J, the junction kept 12 bases outside the gene matches. The CDR3 loop spans 16 amino acids. The CDR3 region is CASRSGQGVADTEAFF. The CDR3 DNA follows: TGTGCCAGTCGATCGGGACAGGGGGTCGCGGACACTGAAGCTTTCTTT.

A remark on this clonotype: A much larger clonotype is one base distant, so this may be a read error. V gene TRBV6-4 combines with J gene TRBJ2-1; 8 bases fit TRBD2. The CDR3 loop spans 15 amino acids. V trimming: 5 bases; J trimming: 0 bases; junction bases outside the gene matches: 3. CDR1 MRHNA and CDR2 SNTAGT come from the germline V gene. The CDR3 coding sequence is TGTGCCAGCAGTATGAGCGGGGGCTCCTACAATGAGCAGTTCTTC. Residues: CASSMSGGSYNEQFF.

The chain employs TRBV3-1 and TRBJ2-3; D is possibly TRBD1 or TRBD2 (7 bases each). This CDR3 has 15 amino acids. Between the trimmed V and J ends, which lost 4 bases and 2 bases, there was a span of 13 bases. Germline CDR1 and CDR2: LGHDT and YNNKEL (reference sequence). This CDR3 reads CASSPAGGATDTQYF. For the CDR3, the DNA is TGTGCCAGCAGCCCGGCAGGGGGGGCCACAGATACGCAGTATTTT.

At least ten counts were recorded for this clonotype. The rearrangement joins TRBV11-2 to TRBJ2-2; D call uncertain. Germline V lookup: CDR1 SGHAT, CDR2 FQNNGV. Trimming left V 1 base short and J 3 bases short, with 12 bases between. The length of the CDR3 is 16 residues. In DNA form, the CDR3 reads TGTGCCAGCAGCTTAGGGACCACCGGTGACACCGGGGAGCTGTTTTTT. Translation gives CASSLGTTGDTGELFF.

Concerning this clonotype itself: An end of the junction differs from the germline gene, which may be a read error. The chain employs TRBV28 and TRBJ1-4; possible D gene TRBD1, 5 bases. Germline CDR1 and CDR2: MDHEN and SYDVKM. The CDR3 runs to 16 residues. The CDR3 DNA reads TGTGCCAGCTCACCTAGGGTAGGGGCAGGAGATGAGAAACTGTTTTTT. It encodes CASSPRVGAGDEKLFF.